This is a list of T cell receptor beta chains from one sample in a study of cytomegalovirus exposure and HLA in healthy donors. Repertoires were generated with immunoSEQ multiplex PCR, while TCRdb's copy carries only in-frame clones and drops some. The sample includes 200,000 or so clones, around 85% of them seen just once. Sequenced input: PBMCs. The source of these receptors is a human donor in good health. CDR3s include the opening cysteine and the closing phenylalanine or tryptophan. A D gene is named only where the DNA matches it firmly. A clone size is listed for some rows: how often the clone was seen (once, few, many), or a class if it is expanded.

clone_size	v_call	cdr3_length	d_call	j_call	cdr3_nt	cdr3_aa
once	TRBV7-9	15	.	TRBJ2-3	TGTGCCAGCAGCCACGACAGAAGTAGCACAGATACGCAGTATTTT	CASSHDRSSTDTQYF
.	TRBV4-1	18	TRBD1	TRBJ2-4	TGCGCCAGCAGCCCCCCCGCCGGACAGGGGGGGTCGAAAAACATTCAGTACTTC	CASSPPAGQGGSKNIQYF
.	TRBV18	16	TRBD2	TRBJ2-7	TGTGCCAGCTCACCCGAGACTAGCGGGACGGGGTACGAGCAGTACTTC	CASSPETSGTGYEQYF
.	TRBV7-9	16	TRBD2	TRBJ2-1	TGTGCCAGCAGCTTCCCTCTCGTCGGGACTACTAGTGAGCAGTTCTTC	CASSFPLVGTTSEQFF
.	TRBV7-9	15	.	TRBJ1-1	TGTGCCAGCAGCCTTCTGACAGTCACGAACACTGAAGCTTTCTTT	CASSLLTVTNTEAFF
.	TRBV7-9	13	.	TRBJ2-7	TGTGCCAGCAGCCCCGGGACATCCTACGAGCAGTACTTC	CASSPGTSYEQYF
.	TRBV7-8	14	TRBD1	TRBJ2-7	TGTGCCAGCAGGCTCGGGACAGGGGGCTACGAGCAGTACTTC	CASRLGTGGYEQYF
.	TRBV27	15	TRBD2	TRBJ2-3	TGTGCCAGCAGTTTAATTAGCGGGAGAACAGATACGCAGTATTTT	CASSLISGRTDTQYF
.	TRBV7-2	14	TRBD2	TRBJ2-7	TGTGCCAGCAGCTTGAGCGGGGGACCCTACGAGCAGTACTTC	CASSLSGGPYEQYF
.	TRBV28	14	TRBD2	TRBJ2-1	TGTGCCAGCATTAGGACTAGCGGATACAATGAGCAGTTCTTC	CASIRTSGYNEQFF
.	TRBV9	14	TRBD2	TRBJ2-1	TGTGCCAGCAGCGACGGGACTAGCGTCAATGAGCAGTTCTTC	CASSDGTSVNEQFF
.	TRBV19	13	.	TRBJ2-5	TGTGCCAGTAGTTCGACAGAACAAGAGACCCAGTACTTC	CASSSTEQETQYF
.	TRBV27	15	TRBD1	TRBJ1-2	TGTGCCAGCAGCCGCCGGGACAGGCCGAACTATGGCTACACCTTC	CASSRRDRPNYGYTF
.	TRBV6-6	15	.	TRBJ2-3	TGTGCCAGCAGTTACTCTGAGGGTAGCACAGATACGCAGTATTTT	CASSYSEGSTDTQYF
.	TRBV7-2	15	TRBD2	TRBJ2-1	TGTGCCAGCAGCTTAGGTCTAGCGGGAGTAGAGGAGCAGTTCTTC	CASSLGLAGVEEQFF
.	TRBV19	17	.	TRBJ2-3	TGTGCCAGTACCTCAACCCTAGACTATTCAAGCACAGATACGCAGTATTTT	CASTSTLDYSSTDTQYF
.	TRBV4-3	14	TRBD1	TRBJ1-2	TGCGCCAGCAGCCAAGACAGGGGGACATATGGCTACACCTTC	CASSQDRGTYGYTF
.	TRBV18	15	TRBD1	TRBJ2-5	TGTGCCAGCTCGTCCGGGACAGCGTACCAAGAGACCCAGTACTTC	CASSSGTAYQETQYF
.	TRBV4-1	16	.	TRBJ1-5	TGCGCCAGCAGCCTCGGTTCTAGTCCGACCAGGGTGCCCCAGCATTTT	CASSLGSSPTRVPQHF
once	TRBV9	15	TRBD2	TRBJ2-1	TGTGCCAGCAGCCCCGGACTAGCGTCCTACAATGAGCAGTTCTTC	CASSPGLASYNEQFF
.	TRBV5-1	14	TRBD2	TRBJ2-5	TGCGCCAGCAGCTTGGTGCCGGGAGGAGAGACCCAGTACTTC	CASSLVPGGETQYF
once	TRBV10-1	17	TRBD1	TRBJ2-4	TGCGCCAGCAGTGAGGGGACAGGGGCCGTAGCCAAAAACATTCAGTACTTC	CASSEGTGAVAKNIQYF
.	TRBV20-1	11	.	TRBJ2-7	TGCAGTGCTGGCGGGTCCTACGAGCAGTACTTC	CSAGGSYEQYF
.	TRBV28	17	.	TRBJ1-4	TGTGCCAGCAGATATAGACAGGCCCTGTTAGGGAATGAAAAACTGTTTTTT	CASRYRQALLGNEKLFF
few	TRBV7-3	14	TRBD2	TRBJ2-1	TGTGCCAGCAGCTCGTATTGGACTAGCGGGGAGCAGTTCTTC	CASSSYWTSGEQFF